This T cell receptor beta chain derives from a study of beta chain features in type 1 diabetes. About the study: Investigators examined 107,917,701 sorted cells across all samples.

Heparinised blood was drawn once per donor, averaging approximately 0.12 L. CDR1 SGHRS and CDR2 YFSETQ come from the germline V gene. The CDR3 runs 14 residues. The V segment lost 4 bases and the J segment 3 bases; nucleotides outside the gene matches: 3. Since all of the isolated RNA was reverse transcribed, expressed TCRB transcripts were what got sequenced. This table comes from immunoSEQ multiplex PCR, and its TCRdb copy is limited to in-frame clones, with some not included. The table includes about 290,000 clones, roughly 8% detected once. Study-level points and caveats: Junctions at VDJ sites from type 1 diabetes patients had fewer insertions and more deletions. Moderate yet significant TCRB CDR3 shortening was seen in Type 1 diabetes patients in all four CD4+ subsets.

Remarks on this clone: Its antigen is not known.

The V and J genes are TRBV5-1 and TRBJ2-7; 11 bases align to TRBD2. The sequenced sample consisted of central memory CD4+ T cells from blood. The sequence was collected from a woman between 18 and 30 years old in good health. The CDR3 spells CASSATSGSYEQYF. As DNA, the CDR3 is TGCGCCAGCAGCGCCACTAGCGGGAGCTACGAGCAGTACTTC.